Listed below are T cell receptor beta chains from one sample, sequenced in a study of cytomegalovirus exposure and HLA in healthy donors. TCRdb's copy holds only in-frame clones and misses some; the assay was immunoSEQ multiplex PCR. The sample has 150,000 or so clones, approximately 70% seen once. Sequenced input: PBMCs. These receptors originate from a human donor in good health. CDR3s include the opening cysteine and the closing phenylalanine or tryptophan. The D gene is left open where the match is weak. The size of a clone is reported for some rows only, either as once, few or many, or as a class for expanded clones.

clone size	V gene	D gene	J gene	CDR3 protein	CDR3 DNA
.	TRBV5-1	TRBD1	TRBJ2-6	CASSLTVGQGASGANVLTF	TGCGCCAGCAGCCTTACCGTGGGACAGGGTGCATCTGGGGCCAACGTCCTGACTTTC
.	TRBV9	TRBD1	TRBJ1-5	CASNKQGTDQPQHF	TGTGCCAGCAACAAACAGGGGACGGACCAGCCCCAGCATTTT
few	TRBV19	.	TRBJ1-2	CASSIRESGYTF	TGTGCCAGTAGTATAAGGGAGTCTGGCTACACCTTC
.	TRBV5-6	.	TRBJ2-1	CASSLFRVAHEQFF	TGTGCCAGCAGCTTGTTTCGAGTAGCGCATGAGCAGTTCTTC
many	TRBV6-5	.	TRBJ1-6	CASSPGGPLHF	TGTGCCAGCAGTCCCGGCGGACCCCTCCACTTT
once	TRBV29-1	TRBD1	TRBJ1-2	CSVAVSGQGALGEEGYTF	TGCAGCGTAGCTGTGTCGGGACAGGGGGCCCTGGGGGAAGAAGGCTACACCTTC
few	TRBV6-5	TRBD1	TRBJ1-5	CASRGQVNQPQHF	TGTGCCAGCAGGGGACAGGTCAATCAGCCCCAGCATTTT
.	TRBV6-5	TRBD1	TRBJ1-6	CASSLQGGYNSPLHF	TGTGCCAGCAGTTTACAGGGGGGCTATAATTCACCCCTCCACTTT
.	TRBV21-1	.	TRBJ1-4	CASSKERGAGVNEKLFF	TGTGCCAGCAGCAAAGAGCGGGGGGCGGGCGTCAATGAAAAACTGTTTTTT
.	TRBV9	TRBD1	TRBJ2-1	CASSVAGTGVFGSGNEQFF	TGTGCCAGCAGCGTAGCCGGGACAGGGGTGTTCGGGAGTGGCAATGAGCAGTTCTTC
.	TRBV11-2	.	TRBJ1-2	CASSLVSGDYGYTF	TGTGCCAGCAGCTTAGTATCAGGGGACTATGGCTACACCTTC
.	TRBV7-2	.	TRBJ2-7	CASSLAPGGAYEQYF	TGTGCCAGCAGCTTAGCACCGGGCGGGGCCTACGAGCAGTACTTC
.	TRBV7-2	.	TRBJ2-3	CASSLSPSTDTQYF	TGTGCCAGCAGCTTATCCCCTAGCACAGATACGCAGTATTTT
.	TRBV19	TRBD1	TRBJ2-1	CASSQGQGAGNRFF	TGTGCCAGTAGCCAGGGACAGGGGGCGGGGAACCGGTTCTTC
.	TRBV29-1	.	TRBJ2-5	CSVVDNTETQYF	TGCAGCGTCGTGGACAATACGGAGACCCAGTACTTC
.	TRBV4-1	.	TRBJ1-2	CASSQDRGFAYGYTF	TGCGCCAGCAGCCAAGATAGAGGTTTTGCCTATGGCTACACCTTC
.	TRBV7-3	TRBD2	TRBJ2-1	CASSLTGGTSIYEQFF	TGTGCCAGCAGCTTAACGGGCGGGACTAGCATCTATGAGCAGTTCTTC
.	TRBV7-2	TRBD2	TRBJ2-7	CASSPSGGHTYEQYF	TGTGCCAGCAGCCCTAGCGGGGGGCATACCTACGAGCAGTACTTC
.	TRBV4-3	TRBD2	TRBJ2-1	CASSQDASGASNEQFF	TGCGCCAGCAGCCAAGATGCTAGCGGGGCCAGCAATGAGCAGTTCTTC
.	TRBV11-2	.	TRBJ1-5	CASSFSSGQPQHF	TGTGCCAGCAGCTTCTCGTCAGGTCAGCCCCAGCATTTT
.	TRBV7-6	TRBD2	TRBJ2-7	CASSSHREGPRDYEQYF	TGTGCCAGCAGCTCTCATAGGGAGGGCCCCCGCGATTACGAGCAGTACTTC
.	TRBV11-3	TRBD1	TRBJ2-3	CASSRRWGQTSTDTQYF	TGTGCCAGCAGTCGTAGGTGGGGACAGACTAGCACAGATACGCAGTATTTT
.	TRBV27	.	TRBJ1-5	CASQGLGSNQPQHF	TGTGCCAGTCAGGGTCTGGGTAGCAATCAGCCCCAGCATTTT
few	TRBV6-5	TRBD1	TRBJ1-1	CASSYEGARAEAFF	TGTGCCAGCAGTTACGAGGGGGCTCGGGCTGAAGCTTTCTTT
.	TRBV6-4	.	TRBJ2-3	CASSDSEREATDTQYF	TGTGCCAGCAGTGACTCGGAAAGGGAGGCCACAGATACGCAGTATTTT
once	TRBV2	.	TRBJ1-1	CASSAEDNTEAFF	TGTGCCAGCAGTGCGGAGGATAACACTGAAGCTTTCTTT
few	TRBV27	TRBD2	TRBJ2-3	CASKRGTTDTQYF	TGTGCCAGCAAGCGGGGTACCACAGATACGCAGTATTTT
.	TRBV2	.	TRBJ1-4	CATSRGQINEKLFF	TGTGCCACCTCGAGGGGACAAATTAATGAAAAACTGTTTTTT
once	TRBV5-1	TRBD1	TRBJ2-1	CASSLTGTANNEQFF	TGCGCCAGCAGCCTTACCGGGACAGCTAACAATGAGCAGTTCTTC
.	TRBV27	TRBD1	TRBJ2-7	CASSLSWTGGPHYEQYF	TGTGCCAGCAGTTTATCATGGACAGGGGGTCCTCACTACGAGCAGTACTTC
.	TRBV27	.	TRBJ1-2	CASSLSPGEIGYTF	TGTGCCAGCAGTTTATCGCCGGGGGAGATTGGCTACACCTTC
.	TRBV9	.	TRBJ2-7	CASSVGGSSYEQYF	TGTGCCAGCAGCGTAGGTGGGAGCTCCTACGAGCAGTACTTC
.	TRBV5-1	.	TRBJ2-7	CASSSDGNSYEQYF	TGCGCCAGCAGCTCGGACGGGAACTCCTACGAGCAGTACTTC
.	TRBV7-3	TRBD1	TRBJ2-3	CASSFYGQGTDTQYF	TGTGCCAGCAGCTTTTACGGACAGGGTACAGATACGCAGTATTTT
few	TRBV4-3	TRBD1	TRBJ1-4	CASSKQGNDEKLFF	TGCGCCAGCAGCAAACAGGGGAACGATGAAAAACTGTTTTTT
.	TRBV15	TRBD1	TRBJ1-3	CATSREDRGDRNTIYF	TGTGCCACCAGCAGAGAAGACAGGGGGGACAGAAACACCATATATTTT
.	TRBV13	.	TRBJ2-7	CASSLNRYYEQYF	TGTGCCAGCAGCTTAAACAGATACTACGAGCAGTACTTC
.	TRBV30	.	TRBJ1-5	CAWSRGEKRPQHF	TGTGCCTGGAGCAGGGGAGAGAAACGGCCCCAGCATTTT
few	TRBV18	.	TRBJ1-3	CASSPGGSGNTIYF	TGTGCCAGCTCCCCCGGGGGTTCTGGAAACACCATATATTTT
.	TRBV6-5	.	TRBJ1-2	CASDGGYGYTF	TGTGCCAGCGACGGGGGCTATGGCTACACCTTC
.	TRBV7-8	TRBD1	TRBJ1-4	CASRQGAQDEKLFF	TGTGCCAGCAGACAGGGGGCGCAGGACGAAAAACTGTTTTTT
few	TRBV6-4	.	TRBJ1-1	CASSGAVGNTEAFF	TGTGCCAGCAGTGGTGCGGTTGGGAACACTGAAGCTTTCTTT
.	TRBV27	.	TRBJ1-4	CASSPTATNEKLFF	TGTGCCAGCAGTCCGACAGCAACTAATGAAAAACTGTTTTTT
.	TRBV9	.	TRBJ2-1	CASWHTMNNEQFF	TGTGCCTCCTGGCACACCATGAACAATGAGCAGTTCTTC
.	TRBV12-5	TRBD1	TRBJ2-7	CASAPGGYEQYF	TGTGCTAGTGCCCCAGGGGGCTACGAGCAGTACTTC
.	TRBV5-1	TRBD2	TRBJ2-3	CASSFSGGAMTDTQYF	TGCGCCAGCAGCTTTAGCGGGGGGGCGATGACAGATACGCAGTATTTT
.	TRBV9	.	TRBJ2-3	CASSVRGAHTDTQYF	TGTGCCAGCAGCGTACGGGGGGCCCACACAGATACGCAGTATTTT
few	TRBV2	.	TRBJ1-5	CASSEERVNQPQHF	TGTGCCAGCAGTGAGGAGAGGGTCAATCAGCCCCAGCATTTT
few	TRBV2	TRBD2	TRBJ2-1	CATRSGGLVIKQFF	TGTGCCACCAGAAGCGGGGGACTGGTGATTAAGCAGTTCTTC
.	TRBV6-1	TRBD1	TRBJ1-3	CASSERTGRNTIYF	TGTGCCAGCAGTGAACGGACAGGGAGAAACACCATATATTTT
once	TRBV19	.	TRBJ2-7	CASKAEAEQYF	TGTGCCAGTAAGGCGGAAGCCGAGCAGTACTTC
once	TRBV19	.	TRBJ1-5	CASSIRGYSNQPQHF	TGTGCCAGTAGTATTAGGGGCTATAGCAATCAGCCCCAGCATTTT